This paragraph reports one TCR beta chain. The sample is drawn from a study of blood T cell repertoires in COVID-19. TCRdb keeps only in-frame clones here, not all; method: immunoSEQ multiplex PCR. The data hold 250,000 or so clones, with about 85% observed a single time. This CDR3 is built from 15 residues. Germline trimming cut 3 bases from V and 0 bases from J; bases unmatched to any gene: 5. Germline lookup yields CDR1 MNHEY and CDR2 SVGAGI. Donors in Cohort 3 who had recovered were those with two negative PCRs, healthcare professional clearance, or resolution of their symptoms. The chain joins TRBV6-5 to TRBJ2-7, with 7 bases identical to TRBD1. Sequenced sample: PBMCs or T cells enriched from blood (not recorded which). The clonotype was recovered from a young man who had recovered from COVID-19. The CDR3 reads CASSYGQDSSYEQYF. The CDR3, as DNA: TGTGCCAGCAGTTATGGACAGGACAGCTCCTACGAGCAGTACTTC.